The clone carrying this TCR beta chain was picked up a small number of times. Its antigen remains unknown. The V gene lost 3 bases and the J gene lost 6 bases, with 11 bases spanning the gap. The germline V gene has CDR1 MNHEY and CDR2 SMNVEV (reference sequence). The CDR3 spans 13 residues. This record belongs to a study of vaccination and CD4 T cells after COVID-19. The treatment was: approximately nine-day PBMC culture with coronavirus spike peptide pools or control peptides (ViraFEST assay). At the Johns Hopkins FTIC core, DNA taken from cultured CD4+ T cells was sequenced by way of the Oncomine TCR Beta short-read assay. Using its own MiXCR run on the PCR reads, TCRdb lists one record per CDR3 protein. Here the sample spans 20,000 to 25,000 distinct CDR3 sequences, under 80% being singletons.

The clonotype was recovered from a human donor who had recovered from COVID-19. The sequencing sample was made of CD4+ T cells from blood, cultured in vitro. This chain links TRBV27 with TRBJ1-2, with a weak D call TRBD1 (5 bases). The CDR3 sequence is CASSLAGRDGYTF. DNA of the CDR3: TGTGCCAGCAGTTTGGCAGGGAGAGATGGCTACACCTTC.